The 12 T cell receptor beta chains below all came from one sample that was sequenced in a study of blood T cells in healthy people across ages. A J-beta primer mix and a sample-barcoded 5' primer were used in a second PCR of roughly 6 to 12 cycles. TCRdb re-analysed the 5' RACE reads in MiXCR, keeping a single row per CDR3 protein. This sample has about 760,000 distinct CDR3 sequences, with roughly three fifths found just once. Sequences were obtained from blood. The receptors originated from a man aged 40-49 years in good health.

The rearrangement joins TRBV3-1 to TRBJ1-6; no reliable D call. With 1 base removed from V and 6 bases from J, the gap between germline ends came to 7 bases. Germline V gene data show CDR1 as LGHDT and CDR2 as YNNKEL (reference sequence). This CDR3 contains 14 residues. The DNA for the CDR3 is TGTGCCAGCAGCCAAGCACAGATTAATTCACCCCTCCACTTT. Its protein is CASSQAQINSPLHF.

The chain employs TRBV20-1 and TRBJ2-1; possible D gene TRBD2, 6 bases. This CDR3 has 14 residues. V shed 6 bases and J shed 6 bases, with 18 bases lying between them. Germline V gene data show CDR1 as DFQATT and CDR2 as SNEGSKA (reference sequence). In nucleotides, the CDR3 is TGCAGTGCCGAAACTAGCTGCCCTTTCAATGAGCAGTTCTTC. This encodes CSAETSCPFNEQFF.

In DNA, the CDR3 is TGCGCCAGCAGCCAAGATAAAGTGAGGGAGCAGTTCTTC. Residues: CASSQDKVREQFF. The chain joins TRBV4-3 to TRBJ2-1; no clear D gene. There are 13 residues in the CDR3. Looked up from germline, CDR1 is LGHNA and CDR2 is YSLEER. V lost 0 bases and J 10 bases, leaving 10 bases between the germline ends.

This clonotype came up a few times. V gene TRBV27 combines with J gene TRBJ1-2; TRBD1 might be the D (6 bases). V was trimmed by 6 bases and J by 4 bases, leaving 12 bases between them. In germline, CDR1 is MNHEY, CDR2 SMNVEV (reference sequence). The CDR3 has 13 amino acids. CDR3 loop: CASRLQGSYGYTF. The CDR3 region has the DNA TGTGCCAGCAGATTACAGGGCTCCTATGGCTACACCTTC.

The chain's CDR3 is CASTNLGGELNEQFF. CDR3 nucleotides: TGTGCCAGCACCAACCTAGGGGGCGAATTGAATGAGCAGTTCTTC. The V call is TRBV27, the J call TRBJ2-1; 7 bases agree with TRBD1. Germline trimming cut 7 bases from V and 7 bases from J; bases unmatched to any gene: 13. The germline V gene has CDR1 MNHEY and CDR2 SMNVEV (reference sequence). The CDR3 sequence is 15 residues long.

This clonotype showed up just once. V is TRBV11-2 and J is TRBJ2-2; 10 nucleotides align to TRBD1. CDR3 length equals 16 residues. Germline V gene lookup returns CDR1 SGHAT and CDR2 FQNNGV. V was clipped by 6 bases and J by 1 base; unmatched bases: 5. The CDR3 loop is CASSWGQGRNTGELFF. The CDR3 DNA is TGTGCCAGCAGTTGGGGACAGGGGCGGAACACCGGGGAGCTGTTTTTT. Variable domain in full (rest from reference TRBV11-2 and TRBJ2-2): EAGVAQSPRYKIIEKRQSVAFWCNPISGHATLYWYQQILGQGPKLLIQFQNNGVVDDSQLPKDRFSAERLKGVDSTLKIQPAKLEDSAVYLCASSWGQGRNTGELFFGEGSRLTVL.

The V gene is TRBV6-2 or TRBV6-3, the J gene TRBJ2-1; D possibly corresponds to TRBD2 (6 bases). Per the germline V gene, CDR1 is MNHEY and CDR2 is SVGEGT. CDR3 size: 15 residues. Trimming removed 4 bases from V and 2 bases from J, with 12 bases in between. The chain's CDR3 is CASSFRLGPYNEQFF. The CDR3 DNA reads TGTGCCAGCAGTTTCCGACTAGGACCCTACAATGAGCAGTTCTTC.

V is TRBV3-1 and J is TRBJ1-6; possible D gene TRBD1, 5 bases. CDR1 is LGHDT and CDR2 is YNNKEL in the germline V gene (reference sequence). There are 14 residues in the CDR3. V lost 3 bases and J 10 bases, leaving 13 bases between the germline ends. The CDR3 spells CASSHPGGRSPLHF. The CDR3 DNA is TGTGCCAGCAGCCATCCCGGGGGGAGGTCACCCCTCCACTTT.

This chain connects TRBV7-2 to TRBJ2-7, with D perhaps TRBD1 or TRBD2 (5 bases each). The DNA end is a closer match to TRBJ2-5, so the J assignment may be wrong. The CDR3 covers 13 residues. Per germline, CDR1 SGHTA and CDR2 FQGNSA. As DNA, the CDR3 is TGTGCCTGCGCTTTCGGGGCGACAGAGACCCAGTACTTC. Protein sequence: CACAFGATETQYF.

This rearrangement joins TRBV20-1 to TRBJ1-1; a possible D gene is TRBD1 (5 bases). Trimming shortened V by 3 bases and J by 8 bases, and 25 bases separated the two germline ends. Germline CDR1 DFQATT, CDR2 SNEGSKA (reference sequence). The CDR3 is 16 amino acids. As DNA, the CDR3 is TGCAGTGCTAGCGTACTTCGGCAGGGCCGAACTTTGGAAGCTTTCTTT. Encoded protein: CSASVLRQGRTLEAFF.

The chain has TRBV20-1 and TRBJ2-7; a weak D match, TRBD2 (6 bases). This CDR3 comprises 15 residues. With 0 bases removed from V and 5 bases from J, the gap between germline ends came to 17 bases. Germline lookup yields CDR1 DFQATT and CDR2 SNEGSKA (reference sequence). Here the CDR3 reads CSARDLAIFRNEQYF. In DNA form, the CDR3 reads TGCAGTGCTAGAGATCTAGCGATTTTTAGGAACGAGCAGTACTTC.

CDR3 in amino acids: CASSLQEGGGFYEQYF. CDR3 sequence (DNA): TGTGCCAGCAGTTTACAGGAGGGTGGCGGATTCTACGAGCAGTACTTC. The V and J genes are TRBV28 and TRBJ2-4, with a weak D call TRBD2 (6 bases). The J call may be in error: the DNA end matches TRBJ2-7 better. CDR1 MDHEN and CDR2 SYDVKM come from the germline V gene. The CDR3 contains 16 residues.